The present T cell receptor (beta chain) was sequenced within a study of shared clonotypes between healthy human individuals. About the research overall: A couple of women and a few men aged 18 to 49 served as donors.

Assay: immunoSEQ multiplex PCR; the TCRdb copy retains only in-frame clones and omits some. The sample records 2 million to 2.5 million clones, approximately 96% being singletons. Regarding this clone: Its antigen remains unidentified.

Study-level points and caveats: As a rule, naive subsets had a larger estimated richness than memory subsets. Clonotype sharing across donors was expected to vary with sequencing depth.

The CDR3 has 13 amino acids. The germline gives CDR1 SGHAT, CDR2 FQNNGV. V was clipped by 6 bases and J by 4 bases, with 12 bases between them. A CD45RA+ naive subset and a CD45RA-negative memory subset were split from CD4+ cells. This TCR derives from a man in his late teens or twenties in good health. Sequencing was done on a sample of naive CD4+ T cells sorted from blood. Subset noted: CD45RA+ positively selected. The genes are TRBV11-2 and TRBJ1-1; no clear D. The CDR3, as DNA: TGTGCCAGCAGTTTCCAACAAGGCACTGAAGCTTTCTTT. Amino acids: CASSFQQGTEAFF.